The 16 T cell receptor beta chains given below trace back to one sample, sequenced in a study of T cells in Graves' hyperthyroidism and ophthalmopathy. The CDR3 regions of TCR beta were amplified from RNA transcripts. First-round RT-PCR with HTBI primers amplified the TCR CDR3 region. TCRdb called the multiplex PCR reads again in MiXCR, with one record for every CDR3 protein. The sample holds under 400,000 distinct CDR3 sequences, approximately 15% seen once. Sample: blood. The receptors come from a woman in her late teens or twenties with Graves' hyperthyroidism that later progressed to Graves' ophthalmopathy.

This clonotype came up many times. This chain uses TRBV24-1 with TRBJ2-5; tentative D call: TRBD1 (5 bases). The germline gives CDR1 KGHDR, CDR2 SFDVKD. This CDR3 is 15 amino acids long. Trimming took 5 bases from V and 1 from J, leaving 13 bases between them. The CDR3 DNA reads TGTGCCACCAGTGGGGGTGGACACCTCCAAGAGACCCAGTACTTC. This sequence encodes CATSGGGHLQETQYF.

This clonotype was observed a handful of times. The rearrangement links TRBV6-1 to TRBJ2-1; 12 positions agree with TRBD2. The germline V gene has CDR1 MNHNS and CDR2 SASEGT. Trimming cost V 6 bases and J 0 bases; bases outside gene matches: 12. The CDR3 loop spans 19 amino acids. The CDR3 bases are TGTGCCAGCAGGTCGTTGACTAGCGGGAGAGTGCCCTCCTACAATGAGCAGTTCTTC. This encodes CASRSLTSGRVPSYNEQFF.

This clonotype was counted only a few times. The genes are TRBV6-4 and TRBJ2-1, with 11 positions matching TRBD2. The CDR3 covers 15 residues. In germline, CDR1 is MRHNA, CDR2 SNTAGT. V was pared by 4 bases and J by 8 bases, with 7 bases of the junction left unmatched. CDR3 amino acids: CASSGTSGSGDEQFF. As DNA, the CDR3 is TGTGCCAGCAGTGGCACTAGCGGGAGTGGGGATGAGCAGTTCTTC.

This clonotype was observed at least ten times. The rearrangement uses TRBV7-2 and TRBJ1-6; D uncertain. This CDR3 is 15 amino acids long. Trimming removed 0 bases at V and 7 bases at J, with 10 bases between. In germline, CDR1 is SGHTA, CDR2 FQGNSA. The CDR3 bases are TGTGCCAGCAGCTTAGCGGCGTCGGCCAATTCACCCCTCCACTTT. Translation gives CASSLAASANSPLHF.

This clonotype was recorded at least ten times. The chain employs TRBV27 and TRBJ2-5; D possibly uses TRBD1 or TRBD2 (6 bases each). V dropped 3 bases and J dropped 5 bases, with 19 bases sitting between them. CDR1 MNHEY and CDR2 SMNVEV come from the germline V gene (reference sequence). The CDR3 is 16 amino acids. The CDR3 spells CASSFGSGAGEETQYF. The DNA for the CDR3 is TGTGCCAGCAGTTTTGGTTCGGGGGCAGGGGAGGAGACCCAGTACTTC.

This clonotype came up many times. The chain links TRBV7-9 to TRBJ1-2; 7 bases map to TRBD1. The germline V gene has CDR1 SEHNR and CDR2 FQNEAQ (reference sequence). The CDR3 is 16 amino acids. The junction had 13 bases not matched to a gene; V was cut back by 5 bases and J by 4 bases. DNA for the CDR3: TGTGCCAGCAGCCCCCGACAGGGCGCTGGCCCCTATGGCTACACCTTC. Translating it yields CASSPRQGAGPYGYTF.

This clonotype came up many times. The gene calls are TRBV7-2 and TRBJ2-7, with TRBD2 matching over 7 bases. Germline V gives CDR1 SGHTA, CDR2 FQGNSA. With 0 bases clipped from V and 2 bases from J, the junction kept 1 base outside the gene matches. This CDR3 comprises 14 residues. The CDR3 region is CASSLALAAYEQYF. CDR3 in DNA: TGTGCCAGCAGCTTAGCGCTAGCGGCCTACGAGCAGTACTTC.

This clonotype was counted at least ten times. The chain recombines TRBV20-1 with TRBJ2-5, with unresolved D. The CDR3 runs 11 residues. Per germline, CDR1 DFQATT and CDR2 SNEGSKA (reference sequence). Trimming took off 2 bases at V and 3 bases at J, with 4 bases between the two ends. CDR3 sequence: CSARIEETQYF. The CDR3 DNA sequence: TGCAGTGCTAGAATTGAAGAGACCCAGTACTTC.

This clonotype occurred many times. V and J are TRBV12-3 or TRBV12-4 and TRBJ2-1, with 7 positions matching TRBD2. CDR3 size: 13 residues. V lost 8 bases and J lost 6; bases outside the gene matches: 7. CDR3 DNA sequence: TGTGCCAGCGGGGGGGGGAGGCCCAATGAGCAGTTCTTC. It yields the protein CASGGGRPNEQFF.

This clonotype came up many times. This chain joins TRBV28 and TRBJ1-1; TRBD1 might be the D (6 bases). Trimming pared 5 bases from V and 0 bases from J, leaving 10 bases between. Germline loops: CDR1 MDHEN, CDR2 SYDVKM. The CDR3 totals 14 residues. The CDR3 loop is CASSHDRLNTEAFF. In nucleotides, the CDR3 is TGTGCCAGCAGTCATGACAGGTTGAACACTGAAGCTTTCTTT.

This clonotype occurred many times. The chain has TRBV18 and TRBJ2-3; 7 positions agree with TRBD1. Germline-derived CDR1 and CDR2 are KGHSH and LQKENI. The CDR3 has 16 residues. V was pared by 0 bases and J by 6 bases, with 9 bases of the junction left unmatched. The CDR3 nucleotides are TGTGCCAGCTCACCACCAAGGACAGGCATTAGGGATACGCAGTATTTT. This codes for CASSPPRTGIRDTQYF.

This clonotype was observed at least ten times. This chain connects TRBV27 to TRBJ2-2; D may be TRBD2 (6 bases). V shed 6 bases and J shed 5 bases, with 13 bases lying between them. Germline V lookup: CDR1 MNHEY, CDR2 SMNVEV (reference sequence). CDR3 length: 14 residues. Here the CDR3 reads CASRGRWGTGELFF. The CDR3 DNA sequence: TGTGCCAGCAGGGGGAGGTGGGGAACCGGGGAGCTGTTTTTT.

This clonotype showed up many times. The chain couples TRBV7-2 to TRBJ2-1; D not resolved. This CDR3 contains 12 residues. The V gene lost 5 bases and the J gene lost 9 bases, with 11 bases spanning the gap. Germline V lookup: CDR1 SGHTA, CDR2 FQGNSA. The CDR3 DNA follows: TGTGCCAGCAGCCCCCTTGTAGGTGAGCAGTTCTTC. This translates into CASSPLVGEQFF.

The J gene is TRBJ2-7, the V gene TRBV5-6; TRBD1 agrees at 8 bases. Germline CDR1 and CDR2: SGHDT and YYEEEE. V trimming: 0 bases; J trimming: 6 bases; junction bases outside the gene matches: 5. CDR3 length equals 14 residues. CDR3 region: CASSLGQGSGEQYF. In nucleotides, the CDR3 is TGTGCCAGCAGCTTGGGACAGGGGTCGGGCGAGCAGTACTTC.

This clonotype was counted only a few times. The chain's CDR3 is CAWSVWRLAGLRADTQYF. The CDR3 region has the DNA TGTGCCTGGAGTGTATGGCGACTAGCGGGACTCCGGGCAGATACGCAGTATTTT. This rearrangement joins TRBV30 to TRBJ2-3, with 11 bases fitting TRBD2. CDR3 length: 18 residues. Germline CDR1 and CDR2: GTSNPN and SVGIG (reference sequence). V trimming: 0 bases; J trimming: 4 bases; junction bases outside the gene matches: 12. The full variable domain, its missing parts supplied by reference TRBV30 and TRBJ2-3, is SQTIHQWPATLVQPVGSPLSLECTVEGTSNPNLYWYRQAAGRGLQLLFYSVGIGQISSEVPQNLSASRPQDRQFILSSKKLLLSDSGFYLCAWSVWRLAGLRADTQYFGPGTRLTVL.

The chain uses TRBV25-1 and TRBJ1-4, with D possibly matching TRBD1 (6 bases). The CDR3 covers 14 residues. V was trimmed by 6 bases and J by 5 bases, leaving 13 bases between them. CDR1 and CDR2 from the germline V gene are MGHDK and SYGVNS. The CDR3 DNA reads TGTGCCAGCAGACAGACAGGCACAAATGAAAAACTGTTTTTT. It specifies CASRQTGTNEKLFF.